This TCR beta chain came from a study of T cells in Graves' hyperthyroidism and ophthalmopathy. Study in general: The initial diagnosis was the point when peripheral blood was collected, ahead of any treatment.

It was RNA transcripts that yielded the amplified TCR beta CDR3 regions. The HTBI primer set drove a first-round RT-PCR of the TCR CDR3. Via MiXCR, TCRdb re-called the multiplex PCR reads, giving one row per CDR3 protein. This sample carries roughly 350,000 distinct CDR3 sequences, roughly 15% of them seen once, and the ten largest clones take about a third. Clinical Activity Scores of at least 3, NOSPECS grades of at least 4 and durations under 3 months characterized ophthalmopathy patients. V was trimmed by 3 bases and J by 6 bases, leaving 11 bases between them. Looked up from germline, CDR1 is LGHNT and CDR2 is FRNRAP. The CDR3 totals 13 residues. In its sample, this clonotype was seen many times.

The J gene is TRBJ1-2, the V gene TRBV12-5, with D perhaps TRBD1 (5 bases). The source material was blood. The receptor comes from a middle-aged woman with Graves' ophthalmopathy. CDR3 sequence (DNA): TGTGCTAGTGGTTTTTCGGGGCAGAATGGCTACACCTTC. Translated: CASGFSGQNGYTF.